This T cell receptor (beta chain) originates from a study of CD4+ T cells in melanoma. For this clone: What it binds is unknown.

CDR3 length: 14 amino acids. Germline V gene sequence: CDR1 SGHRS, CDR2 YFSETQ. V was pared by 4 bases and J by 4 bases, with 4 bases of the junction left unmatched. General observations from the study: In melanoma, neoantigen-specific CD4+ T cells reportedly differed in differentiation state. CD8+ T cell, macrophage and B cell function reportedly correlated with neoantigen-specific CD4+ T cells.

Libraries were prepared by immunoSEQ multiplex PCR; TCRdb keeps only in-frame clonotypes and omits some of them. Of about 140,000 clones in the sample, about 93% were seen once. The TCR originated in a human donor with melanoma. The genes are TRBV5-1 and TRBJ2-7; TRBD2 aligns across 11 bases. CDR3 sequence: CASSRGLAAYEQYF. The DNA for the CDR3 is TGCGCCAGCAGCCGGGGACTAGCGGCGTACGAGCAGTACTTC.